A single sample is the source of the 29 T cell receptor beta chains below, sequenced in a study of early T cells in non-severe SARS-CoV-2 infection. MiXCR, run by TCRdb on the 5' RACE reads, gives a single entry per CDR3 protein. The sample has tens of thousands of distinct CDR3 sequences, around an eighth seen once. Sequencing was done on a sample of whole blood. Receptors originate from an adult who was a healthcare worker with PCR-confirmed SARS-CoV-2 infection or an uninfected control (not recorded which).

This clonotype has at least ten counts. The chain recombines TRBV11-2 with TRBJ2-1; TRBD2 aligns across 8 bases. CDR1 is SGHAT and CDR2 is FQNNGV in the germline V gene. J lost 6 bases, V lost 5 bases, and 12 bases had no gene match. The CDR3 sequence is 16 residues long. CDR3 DNA sequence: TGTGCCAGCAGCCAGGGTGGCGGGGGGTTGTTCAATGAGCAGTTCTTC. It encodes CASSQGGGGLFNEQFF.

A few counts support this clonotype. The J gene is TRBJ2-3, the V gene TRBV29-1; 9 positions match TRBD2. The germline V gene encodes CDR1 SQVTM and CDR2 ANQGSEA. V gave up 8 bases and J gave up 1 base; unmatched junction bases: 7. The CDR3 contains 14 residues. The CDR3 spells CSSGSGGGTDTQYF. CDR3 in DNA: TGCAGCTCTGGTAGCGGGGGCGGCACAGATACGCAGTATTTT.

This clonotype was found many times. The chain uses TRBV18 and TRBJ2-3; 8 nucleotides agree with TRBD2. The V and J ends lost 3 bases and 4 bases, in that order; junction bases with no gene match: 3. From germline, CDR1 is KGHSH and CDR2 LQKENI. CDR3 length: 14 residues. The CDR3, as DNA: TGTGCCAGCTCACCGGGACTAGTCCCAGATACGCAGTATTTT. This encodes CASSPGLVPDTQYF.

V is TRBV19 and J is TRBJ2-1; TRBD2 agrees at 12 bases. The CDR3 length is 17 residues. J was trimmed by 7 bases and V by 5 bases; bases with no gene match: 12. Germline CDR1 and CDR2: LNHDA and SQIVND (reference sequence). The CDR3 DNA reads TGTGCCAGTAGTGAACTGACTAGCGGGAGCGGTTCGAATGAGCAGTTCTTC. It specifies CASSELTSGSGSNEQFF.

This clonotype was observed many times. The chain employs TRBV3-1 and TRBJ2-3; D is possibly TRBD2 (5 bases). V lost 1 base, J lost 0 bases, and 8 bases lay in between. This CDR3 contains 15 residues. Per the germline V gene, CDR1 is LGHDT and CDR2 is YNNKEL (reference sequence). CDR3 DNA: TGTGCCAGCAGCCAAGTAGCGTACAGCACAGATACGCAGTATTTT. Encoded protein: CASSQVAYSTDTQYF.

The sample holds many counts of this clonotype. An end of the junction differs from the germline gene, which may be a read error. This chain links TRBV11-2 with TRBJ2-5, with 7 bases matching TRBD2. Germline V lookup: CDR1 SGHAT, CDR2 FQNNGV. The CDR3 contains 13 residues. The CDR3 loop reads CASSTDRSGVPRF. The CDR3 DNA reads as TGTGCCAGCAGCACCGACAGAAGCGGGGTCCCTAGGTTC.

This clonotype appeared a few times. The chain combines TRBV5-1 with TRBJ2-5; D assignment may be TRBD1 or TRBD2 (6 bases each). The V gene's germline CDR1 is SGHRS and CDR2 YFSETQ. The CDR3 has 14 residues. The V and J ends lost 5 bases and 4 bases respectively, with 15 bases between them. Here the CDR3 DNA reads TGCGCCAGCAGAACAGAAGGGGGAGGAGAGACCCAGTACTTC. As protein: CASRTEGGGETQYF.

This clonotype was observed a single time. This chain uses TRBV7-9 with TRBJ2-2; D is ambiguous. The CDR3 is 14 amino acids. Germline V gives CDR1 SEHNR, CDR2 FQNEAQ (reference sequence). V was pared by 3 bases and J by 1 base, with 6 bases between. DNA for the CDR3: TGTGCCAGCAGCTTGGAAGTGAACACCGGGGAGCTGTTTTTT. Residues: CASSLEVNTGELFF.

The chain has TRBV7-9 and TRBJ2-3; D possibly matches TRBD1 or TRBD2 (5 bases each). CDR1 and CDR2 from the germline V gene are SEHNR and FQNEAQ (reference sequence). The CDR3 runs to 15 residues. V was cut by 2 bases and J by 2 bases, with 11 bases left in between. This CDR3 is CASSLLGVDTDTQYF. The CDR3 coding sequence is TGTGCCAGCAGCTTACTGGGGGTTGACACAGATACGCAGTATTTT.

The chain employs TRBV11-2 and TRBJ2-1, with a weak D call TRBD2 (6 bases). Trimming cost V 1 base and J 6 bases, with 10 bases left between them. CDR3 length: 14 amino acids. The germline V gene encodes CDR1 SGHAT and CDR2 FQNNGV. CDR3 sequence: CASSLGLVPNEQFF. CDR3 nucleotides: TGTGCCAGCAGCTTAGGACTAGTACCCAATGAGCAGTTCTTC.

This clonotype was counted ten times or more. The genes are TRBV6-1 and TRBJ1-5; no clear D gene. V was clipped by 2 bases and J by 9 bases, with 11 bases between them. Germline CDR1 and CDR2: MNHNS and SASEGT. The CDR3 is 13 residues long. CDR3 sequence reads: CASSELRVGPQHF. The CDR3 DNA follows: TGTGCCAGCAGTGAACTAAGGGTCGGGCCCCAGCATTTT.

In its sample, this clonotype was seen many times. The chain uses TRBV5-1 and TRBJ2-1; D uncertain. Looked up from germline, CDR1 is SGHRS and CDR2 is YFSETQ. The ends were cut back, 3 bases at V and 0 bases at J, with 7 bases in the middle. The CDR3 covers 14 residues. The CDR3 coding sequence is TGCGCCAGCAGCTCCGCGTTCTCCTACAATGAGCAGTTCTTC. Translating it yields CASSSAFSYNEQFF.

V usage is TRBV6-6 and J usage is TRBJ2-7; D remains ambiguous. The germline V gene has CDR1 MNHNY and CDR2 SVGAGI (reference sequence). The germline V and J ends were trimmed by 8 bases and 5 bases, with 13 bases remaining between them. The CDR3 spans 12 residues. In DNA, the CDR3 is TGTGCCAGCTCAGGCCAAACCCACGAGCAGTACTTC. It codes for CASSGQTHEQYF.

This clonotype was counted only a few times. The V call is TRBV30, the J call TRBJ1-5; no clear D gene. The CDR3 runs 12 residues. CDR1 is GTSNPN and CDR2 is SVGIG in the germline V gene (reference sequence). V was trimmed by 0 bases and J by 7 bases, leaving 7 bases between them. The CDR3 region is CAWSVTAQPQHF. The CDR3 nucleotides are TGTGCCTGGAGTGTAACAGCCCAGCCCCAGCATTTT.

In its sample, this clonotype was seen once. The CDR3 loop reads CASSPLGTRSMQYF. CDR3 DNA: TGTGCCAGCAGTCCGCTAGGGACTCGATCAATGCAGTATTTT. V is TRBV3-1 and J is TRBJ2-3, with D perhaps matching TRBD2 (6 bases). Germline CDR1 and CDR2: LGHDT and YNNKEL (reference sequence). The CDR3 is 14 amino acids. V was clipped by 6 bases and J by 11 bases, with 21 bases between them.

This clonotype was seen at least ten times. The rearrangement links TRBV2 to TRBJ1-5; D gene ambiguous. CDR3 length: 14 amino acids. Deletions cut 6 bases from V and 2 bases from J, with 11 bases between. The germline V gene has CDR1 SNHLY and CDR2 FYNNEI. CDR3 sequence (DNA): TGTGCCAGCAGGATCCGAGGAGGCAATCAGCCCCAGCATTTT. Translating it yields CASRIRGGNQPQHF.

There are a few counts of this clonotype. This rearrangement joins TRBV12-3 or TRBV12-4 to TRBJ2-3; D may be TRBD1 or TRBD2 (5 bases each). The CDR3 contains 14 residues. The V end was cut by 3 bases, the J end by 1 base, with 8 bases between. In DNA form, the CDR3 reads TGTGCCAGCAGTTTTCAGGGAGGCACAGATACGCAGTATTTT. Protein: CASSFQGGTDTQYF.

This clonotype was recorded a few times. The V call is TRBV5-1, the J call TRBJ1-1; no firm D call. The CDR3 covers 14 residues. V was cut by 0 bases and J by 3 bases, with 9 bases left in between. Germline V gives CDR1 SGHRS, CDR2 YFSETQ. The CDR3 nucleotides read TGCGCCAGCAGCTTGGTCGGCTGGGACACTGAAGCTTTCTTT. Translating it yields CASSLVGWDTEAFF.

This clonotype appeared a single time. J is TRBJ2-1 and V is TRBV20-1, with D perhaps TRBD2 (6 bases). The length of the CDR3 is 15 residues. In germline, CDR1 is DFQATT, CDR2 SNEGSKA (reference sequence). Trimming stripped 3 bases from V and 6 bases from J, with 18 bases between. CDR3 loop: CSARSQTRRSNEQFF. CDR3 nucleotide sequence: TGCAGTGCTAGGTCACAGACTAGACGTTCCAATGAGCAGTTCTTC.

The chain carries TRBV10-3 and TRBJ2-7; weak D call: TRBD2 (5 bases). V was trimmed by 6 bases and J by 3 bases, leaving 12 bases between them. The CDR3 length is 13 residues. Germline CDR1 reads ENHRY; CDR2 reads SYGVKD. In nucleotides, the CDR3 is TGTGCCATCAGGCCCAGTAGCGTCTACGAGCAGTACTTC. Residues: CAIRPSSVYEQYF.

The J gene is TRBJ1-5, the V gene TRBV28; D might be TRBD1 (5 bases). V dropped 5 bases and J dropped 0 bases, with 8 bases sitting between them. CDR3 length: 14 amino acids. CDR1 and CDR2 (germline): MDHEN, SYDVKM. This CDR3 is CASSPGGSNQPQHF. CDR3 nucleotide sequence: TGTGCCAGCAGTCCCGGGGGTAGCAATCAGCCCCAGCATTTT.

This clonotype was recorded a few times. The gene calls are TRBV7-2 and TRBJ2-7, with TRBD2 matching over 12 bases. The trim removed 1 base at V and 0 bases at J, leaving 1 base unmatched. The CDR3 consists of 16 residues. In germline, CDR1 is SGHTA, CDR2 FQGNSA. The CDR3 region is CASSLGLAGASYEQYF. The DNA for the CDR3 is TGTGCCAGCAGCTTAGGACTAGCGGGAGCCTCCTACGAGCAGTACTTC.

This clonotype has at least ten counts. The chain combines TRBV12-3 or TRBV12-4 with TRBJ2-2; unclear D gene. This CDR3 has 16 residues. The ends were cut back, 7 bases at V and 5 bases at J, with 20 bases in the middle. In DNA form, the CDR3 reads TGTGCCAGCAACCCCCCCCGTTCCGAGACAACCGGGGAGCTGTTTTTT. Amino acid sequence: CASNPPRSETTGELFF.

The chain couples TRBV29-1 to TRBJ2-3; D is perhaps TRBD1 (5 bases). Deletions cut 3 bases from V and 1 base from J, with 11 bases between. The CDR3 runs to 14 residues. CDR1 is SQVTM, CDR2 ANQGSEA, per germline. CDR3 in DNA: TGCAGCGTTGAGGAAGGGGCGGGCACAGATACGCAGTATTTT. Amino acid sequence: CSVEEGAGTDTQYF.

This clonotype showed up many times. The junction and the germline gene differ at one end; a read error may be behind it. This chain uses TRBV6-4 with TRBJ1-2; unclear D gene. This CDR3 spans 10 amino acids. Germline V CDR1 and CDR2: MRHNA, SNTAGT. CDR3 coding DNA: TGTGCCAGCAGTGACACGAGCCCCCGCTTC. Translation gives CASSDTSPRF.

This clonotype was seen more than once but under ten times. J is TRBJ2-4 and V is TRBV19; the D gene could be TRBD1 or TRBD2 (6 bases each). The germline V and J ends were trimmed by 5 bases and 8 bases, with 13 bases remaining between them. The CDR3 runs to 13 residues. Germline V lookup: CDR1 LNHDA, CDR2 SQIVND (reference sequence). CDR3 DNA sequence: TGTGCCAGTAGTTCCTGGGGGGCGGACATTCAGTACTTC. Amino acid sequence: CASSSWGADIQYF.

Comment on this clonotype: A much larger clone lies a single base off, so this may be a read error. The CDR3 DNA sequence: TGCGCCAGCAGCGGGGACACAACCTACGAGCAGTACTTC. Protein product: CASSGDTTYEQYF. The chain uses TRBV5-1 and TRBJ2-7; TRBD1 is a possible D gene (6 bases). The CDR3 has 13 amino acids. Per the germline V gene, CDR1 is SGHRS and CDR2 is YFSETQ. The V gene lost 4 bases and the J gene lost 2 bases, with 10 bases spanning the gap.

In this sample, this clonotype turned up many times. The chain employs TRBV5-1 and TRBJ2-7; D is undetermined. Trimming removed 0 bases at V and 3 bases at J, with 4 bases between. Germline V gene sequence: CDR1 SGHRS, CDR2 YFSETQ. The CDR3 sequence is 12 residues long. CDR3 region: CASSLEGYEQYF. The CDR3 DNA reads TGCGCCAGCAGCTTGGAGGGCTACGAGCAGTACTTC.

This clonotype has just a few counts. This chain links TRBV7-9 with TRBJ2-1; 7 bases fit TRBD2. The CDR3 runs to 15 residues. CDR1 is SEHNR, CDR2 FQNEAQ, per germline (reference sequence). V lost 5 bases, J lost 0 bases, and 4 bases stayed unmatched. The CDR3 loop is CASSRGGGSYNEQFF. The DNA for the CDR3 is TGTGCCAGCAGCCGGGGCGGGGGCTCCTACAATGAGCAGTTCTTC.